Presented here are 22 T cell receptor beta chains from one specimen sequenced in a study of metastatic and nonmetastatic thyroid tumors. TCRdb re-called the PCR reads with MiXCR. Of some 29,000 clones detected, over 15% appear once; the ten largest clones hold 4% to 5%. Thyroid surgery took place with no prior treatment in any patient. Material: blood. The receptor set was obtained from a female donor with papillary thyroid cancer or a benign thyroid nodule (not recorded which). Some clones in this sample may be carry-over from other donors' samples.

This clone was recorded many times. Written as DNA, the CDR3 is TGTGCCTGGAGAGTCGGGACAGGGGCTGGAAACACCATATATTTT. Translation gives CAWRVGTGAGNTIYF. This chain connects TRBV30 to TRBJ1-3, with 10 bases matching TRBD1. From germline, CDR1 is GTSNPN and CDR2 SVGIG (reference sequence). The CDR3 contains 15 residues. J gave up 2 bases and V 3 bases, and 4 bases lay outside the gene matches.

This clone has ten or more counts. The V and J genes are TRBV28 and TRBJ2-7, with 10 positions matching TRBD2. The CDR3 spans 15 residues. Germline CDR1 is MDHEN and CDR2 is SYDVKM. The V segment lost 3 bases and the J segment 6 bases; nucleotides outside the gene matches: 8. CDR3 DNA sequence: TGTGCCAGCAGTTTGCCCCTACTAGCGGGAACCGAGCAGTACTTC. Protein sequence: CASSLPLLAGTEQYF.

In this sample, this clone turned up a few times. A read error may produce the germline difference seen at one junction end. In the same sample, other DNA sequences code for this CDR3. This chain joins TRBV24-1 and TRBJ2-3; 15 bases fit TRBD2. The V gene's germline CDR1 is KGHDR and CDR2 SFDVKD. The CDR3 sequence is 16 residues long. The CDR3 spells CATSDGGLAGGNTQYF. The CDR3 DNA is TGTGCCACCAGTGATGGTGGACTAGCGGGGGGGAATACTCAGTATTTT.

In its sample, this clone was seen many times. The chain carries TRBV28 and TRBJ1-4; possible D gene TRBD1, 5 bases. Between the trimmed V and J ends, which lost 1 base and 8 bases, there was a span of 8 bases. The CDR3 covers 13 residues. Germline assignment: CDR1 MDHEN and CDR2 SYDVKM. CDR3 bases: TGTGCCAGCAGTTTATCGGGGACCGAAAAACTGTTTTTT. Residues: CASSLSGTEKLFF.

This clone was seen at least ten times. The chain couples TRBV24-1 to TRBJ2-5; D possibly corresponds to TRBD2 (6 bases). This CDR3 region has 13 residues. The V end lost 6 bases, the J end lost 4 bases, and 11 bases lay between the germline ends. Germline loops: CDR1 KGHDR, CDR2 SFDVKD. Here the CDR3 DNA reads TGTGCCACCAGTCGGGGGAGAGGAGAGACCCAGTACTTC. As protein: CATSRGRGETQYF.

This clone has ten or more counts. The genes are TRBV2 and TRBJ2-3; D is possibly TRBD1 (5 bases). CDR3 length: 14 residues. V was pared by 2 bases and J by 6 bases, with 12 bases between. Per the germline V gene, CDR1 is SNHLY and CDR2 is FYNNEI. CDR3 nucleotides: TGTGCCAGCAGTGAACTACCAGGGTCCGATACGCAGTATTTT. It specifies CASSELPGSDTQYF.

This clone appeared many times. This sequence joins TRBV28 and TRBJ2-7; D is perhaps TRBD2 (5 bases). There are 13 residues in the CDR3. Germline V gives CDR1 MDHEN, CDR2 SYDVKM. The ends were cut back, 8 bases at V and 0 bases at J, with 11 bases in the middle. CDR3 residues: CASEGLDSYEQYF. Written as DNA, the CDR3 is TGTGCCAGCGAGGGCCTAGACTCCTACGAGCAGTACTTC.

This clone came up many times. The CDR3 region has the DNA TGTGCCAGCAGCAATAGCGGGAGGCAAGAGACCCAGTACTTC. It is translated as CASSNSGRQETQYF. The chain is built from TRBV9 and TRBJ2-5; TRBD2 agrees at 10 bases. CDR1 SGDLS and CDR2 YYNGEE come from the germline V gene. The junction had 2 bases not matched to a gene; V was cut back by 4 bases and J by 2 bases. The CDR3 contains 14 residues.

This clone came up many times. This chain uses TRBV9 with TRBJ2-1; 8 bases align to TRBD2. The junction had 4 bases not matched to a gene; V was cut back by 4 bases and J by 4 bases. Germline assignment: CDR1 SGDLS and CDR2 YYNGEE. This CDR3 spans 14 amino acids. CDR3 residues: CASSSIAGYNEQFF. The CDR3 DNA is TGTGCCAGCAGCTCCATAGCGGGGTACAATGAGCAGTTCTTC.

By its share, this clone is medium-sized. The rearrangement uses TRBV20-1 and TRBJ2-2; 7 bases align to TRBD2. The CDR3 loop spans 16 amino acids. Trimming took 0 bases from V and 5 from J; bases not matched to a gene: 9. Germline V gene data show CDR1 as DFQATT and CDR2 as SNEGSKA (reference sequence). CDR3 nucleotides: TGCAGTGCTAGAGATCTGGCGGGAGTGAGTACCGGGGAGCTGTTTTTT. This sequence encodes CSARDLAGVSTGELFF.

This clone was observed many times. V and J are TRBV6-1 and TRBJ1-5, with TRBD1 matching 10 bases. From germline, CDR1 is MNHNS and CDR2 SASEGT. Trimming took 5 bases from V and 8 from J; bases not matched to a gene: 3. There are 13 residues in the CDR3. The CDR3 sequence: CASSWGQGKPQHF. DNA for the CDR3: TGTGCCAGCAGTTGGGGACAGGGGAAGCCCCAGCATTTT.

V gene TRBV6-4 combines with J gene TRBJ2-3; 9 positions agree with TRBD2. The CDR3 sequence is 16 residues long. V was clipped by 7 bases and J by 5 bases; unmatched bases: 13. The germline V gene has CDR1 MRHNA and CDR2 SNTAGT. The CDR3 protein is CASIEVPVLAGDTQYF. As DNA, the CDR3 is TGTGCCAGCATTGAAGTTCCGGTACTAGCGGGAGATACGCAGTATTTT.

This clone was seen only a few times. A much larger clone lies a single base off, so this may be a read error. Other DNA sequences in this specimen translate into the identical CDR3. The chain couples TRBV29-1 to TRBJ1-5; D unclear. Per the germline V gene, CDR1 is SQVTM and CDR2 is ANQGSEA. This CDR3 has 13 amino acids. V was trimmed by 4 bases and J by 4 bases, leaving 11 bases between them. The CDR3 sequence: CSVGGWGNQPQHF. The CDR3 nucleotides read TGCAGCGTTGGGGGATGGGGAAATCAGCCCCAGCATTTT.

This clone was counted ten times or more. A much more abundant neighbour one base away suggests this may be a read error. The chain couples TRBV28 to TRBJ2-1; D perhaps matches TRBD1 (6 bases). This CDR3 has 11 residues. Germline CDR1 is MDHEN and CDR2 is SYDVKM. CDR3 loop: CTSCRGYEQFF. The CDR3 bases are TGTACCAGCTGCAGGGGATATGAGCAGTTCTTC.

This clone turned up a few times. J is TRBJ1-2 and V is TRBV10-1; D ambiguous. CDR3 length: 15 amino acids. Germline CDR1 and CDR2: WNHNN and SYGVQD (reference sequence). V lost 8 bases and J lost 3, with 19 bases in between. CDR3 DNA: TGCGCCAGCGTACAGACCACAAGTGACCACTATGGCTACACCTTC. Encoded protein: CASVQTTSDHYGYTF.

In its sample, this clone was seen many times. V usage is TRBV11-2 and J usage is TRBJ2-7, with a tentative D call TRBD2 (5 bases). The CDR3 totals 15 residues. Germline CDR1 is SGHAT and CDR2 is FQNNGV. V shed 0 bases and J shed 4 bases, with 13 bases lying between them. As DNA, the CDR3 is TGTGCCAGCAGCTTAGAACTAGTCAGGTGGTACGAGCAGTACTTC. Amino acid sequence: CASSLELVRWYEQYF.

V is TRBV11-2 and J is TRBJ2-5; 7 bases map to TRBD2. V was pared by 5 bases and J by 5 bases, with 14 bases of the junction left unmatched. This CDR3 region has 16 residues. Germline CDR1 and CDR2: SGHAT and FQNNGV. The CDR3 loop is CASSPRRGLGGETQYF. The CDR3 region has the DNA TGTGCCAGCAGCCCGCGTCGTGGTTTGGGGGGGGAGACCCAGTACTTC. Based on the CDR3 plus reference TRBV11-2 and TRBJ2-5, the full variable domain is EAGVAQSPRYKIIEKRQSVAFWCNPISGHATLYWYQQILGQGPKLLIQFQNNGVVDDSQLPKDRFSAERLKGVDSTLKIQPAKLEDSAVYLCASSPRRGLGGETQYFGPGTRLLVL.

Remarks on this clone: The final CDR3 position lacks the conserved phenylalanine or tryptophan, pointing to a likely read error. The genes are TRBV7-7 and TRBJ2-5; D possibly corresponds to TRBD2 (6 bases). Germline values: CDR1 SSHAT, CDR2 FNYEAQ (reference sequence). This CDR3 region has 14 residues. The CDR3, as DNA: TGTGCTAGCAGCTCCTCGGGGGTCAAAGAGACCCAGTACCTC. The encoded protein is CASSSSGVKETQYL.

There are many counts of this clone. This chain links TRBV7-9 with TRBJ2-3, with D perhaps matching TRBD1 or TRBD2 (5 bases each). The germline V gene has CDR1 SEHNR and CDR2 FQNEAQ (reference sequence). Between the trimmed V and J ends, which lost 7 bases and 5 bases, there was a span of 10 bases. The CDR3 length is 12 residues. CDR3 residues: CASTRGEDTQYF. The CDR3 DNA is TGTGCCAGCACCCGAGGGGAAGATACGCAGTATTTT. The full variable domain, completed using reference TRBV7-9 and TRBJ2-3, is DTGVSQNPRHKITKRGQNVTFRCDPISEHNRLYWYRQTLGQGPEFLTYFQNEAQLEKSRLLSDRFSAERPKGSFSTLEIQRTEQGDSAMYLCASTRGEDTQYFGPGTRLTVL.

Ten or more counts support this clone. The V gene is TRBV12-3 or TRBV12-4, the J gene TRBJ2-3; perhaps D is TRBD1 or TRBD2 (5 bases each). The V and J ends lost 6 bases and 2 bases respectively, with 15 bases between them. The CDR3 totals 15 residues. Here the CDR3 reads CASRGRTDFTDTQYF. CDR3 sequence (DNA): TGTGCCAGCAGGGGACGGACTGATTTCACAGATACGCAGTATTTT.

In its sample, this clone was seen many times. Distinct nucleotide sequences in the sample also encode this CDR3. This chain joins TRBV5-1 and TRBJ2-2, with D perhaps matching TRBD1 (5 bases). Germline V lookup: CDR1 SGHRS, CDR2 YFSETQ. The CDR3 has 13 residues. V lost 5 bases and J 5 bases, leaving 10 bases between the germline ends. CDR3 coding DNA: TGCGCCAGCAGGCAGGGATATACCGGGGAGCTGTTTTTT. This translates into CASRQGYTGELFF.

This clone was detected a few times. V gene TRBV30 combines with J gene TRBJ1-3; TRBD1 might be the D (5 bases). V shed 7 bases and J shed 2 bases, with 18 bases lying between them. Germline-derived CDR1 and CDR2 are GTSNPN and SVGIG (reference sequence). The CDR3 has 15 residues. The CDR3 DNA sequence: TGTGCCTCGAGAGTCGGGACGGGGGCTGGAAACACCATATATTTT. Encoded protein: CASRVGTGAGNTIYF.